This T cell receptor beta chain was captured in a study of metastatic and nonmetastatic thyroid tumors. Overall study: A comparison of repertoires was made across blood and tumor or nodule tissue from malignant and benign thyroid patients.

Authors' methods: Between-group CDR3 differences, defined by clinicopathological status, yielded a distant-metastasis classifier for papillary thyroid cancer. From the PCR reads, TCRdb re-called clones with MiXCR. The V and J calls shown here were made by TCRdb, not taken from the authors' results. The sample includes 8,700 or so clones, roughly 30% seen only once; the top ten take around 23%. General study findings and limits: The study reportedly found significantly higher TCR beta diversity in malignant thyroid tumors than benign nodules, in blood and tumor.

Treatment of any kind had been given to no patient before thyroid surgery. This CDR3 spans 15 amino acids. Germline CDR1 reads SGHRS; CDR2 reads YFSETQ. V dropped 0 bases and J dropped 2 bases, with 12 bases sitting between them. By share of the sample, this clone is medium-sized. Its specificity is unknown. The rearrangement uses TRBV5-1 and TRBJ2-7; TRBD1 might be the D (5 bases). Sequenced material: tumor tissue. The TCR was taken from a female donor with papillary thyroid cancer or a benign thyroid nodule (not recorded which). Some clones in this sample may be carry-over from other donors' samples. The CDR3 bases are TGCGCCAGCAGCTTGGGTATAGGGGCCACCTACGAGCAGTACTTC. This gives the protein CASSLGIGATYEQYF.